This TCR beta chain was observed in a study of CD8+CD57+ T cells in acquired aplastic anemia. Whole-study context: Sorted CD4+ and CD8+ cells gave a mean 3.2 ug DNA, range roughly 0.19 to 27.4 ug. General study points: Researchers report that fewer than 35 CD8+ CDR3 sequences appeared in both patients and controls. Between patients and controls, CD8+ Simpson's diversity did not vary significantly.

The CDR3 extends over 14 amino acids. Deletions cut 11 bases from V and 11 bases from J, with 27 bases between. CDR1 and CDR2 from the germline V gene are SNHLY and FYNNEI. As for this clonotype: Antigen specificity is unknown.

CDR3 and TCR beta VDJ profiling relied on a genomic DNA template. TCRdb reanalysed the reads using MiXCR and keeps one entry per CDR3 protein. Of about 190,000 distinct CDR3 sequences in the sample, 55% to 70% were seen once. The sequenced sample consisted of sorted CD4+, CD8+, or CD8+CD57+ T cells (not recorded which) from PBMCs. The sequence was collected from a human donor with severe aplastic anemia or a healthy control (not recorded which). The chain employs TRBV2 and TRBJ2-5, with D possibly being TRBD2 (6 bases). The chain's CDR3 is CALTPGLSNNEQYF. CDR3 sequence (DNA): TGTGCCCTGACCCCGGGACTTTCCAACAATGAGCAGTACTTC. Supplemented by reference TRBV2 and TRBJ2-5, the full variable domain reads EPEVTQTPSHQVTQMGQEVILRCVPISNHLYFYWYRQILGQKVEFLVSFYNNEISEKSEIFDDQFSVERPDGSNFTLKIRSTKLEDSAMYFCALTPGLSNNEQYFGPGTRLLVL.